The 17 T cell receptor beta chains below were found in one sample sequenced in a study of blood T cell repertoires in COVID-19. Sequencing was performed with immunoSEQ multiplex PCR; in TCRdb, only in-frame clones are kept and a portion is missing. The sample carries hundreds of thousands of clones, 80% to 90% recorded once. Sequences were obtained from PBMCs or T cells enriched from blood (not recorded which). The receptors were sampled from a man aged 18 to 30 who had recovered from COVID-19.

V gene TRBV11-2 combines with J gene TRBJ1-2; maybe TRBD1 (5 bases). The germline V gene encodes CDR1 SGHAT and CDR2 FQNNGV. The CDR3 contains 15 residues. Trimming pared 3 bases from V and 4 bases from J, leaving 15 bases between. This CDR3 reads CASSFSRVGVYGYTF. The CDR3 DNA is TGTGCCAGCAGCTTCTCCAGGGTAGGGGTCTATGGCTACACCTTC.

The genes are TRBV5-4 and TRBJ2-7; 10 bases map to TRBD1. In germline, CDR1 is SGHNT, CDR2 YYREEE (reference sequence). The CDR3 spans 17 residues. The J segment lost 5 bases and the V segment lost 0 bases, leaving 11 bases of the junction unmatched. The CDR3 protein is CASSLGQGALTLDEQYF. CDR3 coding DNA: TGTGCCAGCAGCTTGGGACAGGGGGCGTTAACCCTCGACGAGCAGTACTTC.

CDR3 nucleotide sequence: TGTGCCAGCAGCTCAGGAAAGAACACTGAAGCTTTCTTT. Protein: CASSSGKNTEAFF. The chain recombines TRBV14 with TRBJ1-1; D is unclear. V was shortened by 5 bases and J by 1 base, with 8 bases between the two germline ends. Germline CDR1 reads SGHDN; CDR2 reads FVKESK. The CDR3 sequence is 13 residues long.

The chain carries TRBV6-5 and TRBJ2-7; no clear D. Trimming left V 2 bases short and J 7 bases short, with 15 bases between. There are 14 residues in the CDR3. CDR1 is MNHEY, CDR2 SVGAGI, per germline. CDR3 sequence (DNA): TGTGCCAGCAGTTACCCCTCGTCTCCTAGGGAGCAGTACTTC. Protein: CASSYPSSPREQYF.

The chain has TRBV27 and TRBJ2-7; D is perhaps TRBD2 (5 bases). CDR3 length: 14 amino acids. In germline, CDR1 is MNHEY, CDR2 SMNVEV (reference sequence). The ends were cut back, 6 bases at V and 7 bases at J, with 19 bases in the middle. For the CDR3, the DNA is TGTGCCAGCAGGCCCGCCGTGGGTCGGGGAGAGCAGTACTTC. Translating it yields CASRPAVGRGEQYF.

This chain links TRBV9 with TRBJ2-1; TRBD2 is a possible D gene (6 bases). CDR3 length: 15 residues. Germline V gene lookup returns CDR1 SGDLS and CDR2 YYNGEE. V was cut by 2 bases and J by 3 bases, with 12 bases left in between. The CDR3 DNA is TGTGCCAGCAGCGTTGGGCGGGGTAGCTACAATGAGCAGTTCTTC. Translated: CASSVGRGSYNEQFF.

A single count supports this clone. In DNA, the CDR3 is TGTGCCAGCAGCCTGCTTGGGACAGGGGACGAGCAGTACTTC. Translated: CASSLLGTGDEQYF. The genes are TRBV5-4 and TRBJ2-7; 10 positions match TRBD1. The J segment lost 5 bases and the V segment lost 4 bases, leaving 6 bases of the junction unmatched. The V gene's germline CDR1 is SGHNT and CDR2 YYREEE (reference sequence). The CDR3 runs 14 residues.

This clone has only a few counts. This rearrangement joins TRBV5-1 to TRBJ2-2, with D maybe TRBD2 (6 bases). Germline V gene sequence: CDR1 SGHRS, CDR2 YFSETQ. V was pared by 4 bases and J by 1 base, with 11 bases between. The CDR3 has 15 residues. CDR3 nucleotide sequence: TGCGCCAGCAGCCCGGCGGGACGGAACACCGGGGAGCTGTTTTTT. Translation: CASSPAGRNTGELFF.

The chain is built from TRBV27 and TRBJ2-7; 9 bases fit TRBD2. Germline loops: CDR1 MNHEY, CDR2 SMNVEV (reference sequence). The ends lost 8 bases at V and 6 bases at J; junction bases unmatched: 8. CDR3 length: 13 amino acids. For the CDR3, the DNA is TGTGCCAGCTCCGGACTAGCGATGGGCGAGCAGTACTTC. Its protein product is CASSGLAMGEQYF.

This clone was observed once. The chain joins TRBV18 to TRBJ1-3; 7 bases are a match to TRBD1. V shed 3 bases and J 5 bases; nucleotides not matched to a gene: 7. Germline CDR1 KGHSH, CDR2 LQKENI. The CDR3 loop spans 15 amino acids. Here the CDR3 DNA reads TGTGCCAGCTCACCCCCGGGACAGCTTCGAAACACCATATATTTT. Its protein product is CASSPPGQLRNTIYF.

V usage is TRBV4-3 and J usage is TRBJ2-1; possible D gene TRBD2, 7 bases. This CDR3 has 15 residues. Trimming removed 3 bases at V and 9 bases at J, with 18 bases between. The germline V gene has CDR1 LGHNA and CDR2 YSLEER. CDR3 in amino acids: CASSHSILGGGEQFF. The CDR3 DNA is TGCGCCAGCAGCCATTCAATTCTAGGGGGGGGTGAGCAGTTCTTC.

This clone was recorded once. V gene TRBV19 combines with J gene TRBJ1-4, with D hard to call. The germline CDR1 and CDR2 sequences are LNHDA and SQIVND (reference sequence). The V and J ends lost 5 bases and 0 bases respectively, with 7 bases between them. The length of the CDR3 is 14 residues. CDR3 sequence (DNA): TGTGCCAGTAGTGGCGGGGCAACTAATGAAAAACTGTTTTTT. It encodes CASSGGATNEKLFF.

The V gene is TRBV5-4, the J gene TRBJ2-1, with TRBD1 matching over 10 bases. This CDR3 comprises 16 residues. Germline V CDR1 and CDR2: SGHNT, YYREEE (reference sequence). J lost 7 bases, V lost 4 bases, and 11 bases had no gene match. The CDR3 nucleotides are TGTGCCAGCAGCATACCCGGGACAGGGGCTCGGAATGAGCAGTTCTTC. Translated: CASSIPGTGARNEQFF.

The chain joins TRBV11-2 to TRBJ2-3; 8 bases are a match to TRBD1. Losses at the gene ends were 5 bases for V and 3 bases for J; bases not matched to a gene: 4. The CDR3 runs 14 residues. Per germline, CDR1 SGHAT and CDR2 FQNNGV. CDR3: CASSKTGETDTQYF. The CDR3 bases are TGTGCCAGCAGCAAGACAGGGGAAACAGATACGCAGTATTTT.

The CDR3, as DNA: TGTGCCAGCAGCCGAGGGACAGGGGCCCTCACAGATACGCAGTATTTT. As protein: CASSRGTGALTDTQYF. This sequence joins TRBV5-5 and TRBJ2-3, with TRBD1 identical over 10 bases. CDR3 length equals 16 residues. The trim removed 4 bases at V and 2 bases at J, leaving 7 bases unmatched. Germline V gene data show CDR1 as SGHKS and CDR2 as YYEKEE (reference sequence).

V gene TRBV13 combines with J gene TRBJ1-2; 9 bases match TRBD1. The V segment lost 6 bases and the J segment 2 bases; nucleotides outside the gene matches: 16. This CDR3 is built from 18 residues. The germline V gene has CDR1 PRHDT and CDR2 FYEKMQ (reference sequence). The CDR3 DNA sequence: TGTGCCAGCAGTTCAACCCTACGGACAGGGGAGAACAACTATGGCTACACCTTC. Its translation is CASSSTLRTGENNYGYTF.

CDR3 in amino acids: CASSASRETQYF. The CDR3 nucleotides are TGTGCCAGCTCGGCTAGCCGAGAGACCCAGTACTTC. The genes are TRBV18 and TRBJ2-5, with D perhaps matching TRBD2 (5 bases). Trimming took off 6 bases at V and 4 bases at J, with 9 bases between the two ends. The CDR3 extends over 12 amino acids. Germline V gene data show CDR1 as KGHSH and CDR2 as LQKENI. Based on the CDR3 plus reference TRBV18 and TRBJ2-5, the full variable domain is NAGVMQNPRHLVRRRGQEARLRCSPMKGHSHVYWYRQLPEEGLKFMVYLQKENIIDESGMPKERFSAEFPKEGPSILRIQQVVRGDSAAYFCASSASRETQYFGPGTRLLVL.